Listed here are 31 T cell receptor beta chains from one sample, sequenced in a study of blood T cell repertoires in COVID-19. Sequenced by immunoSEQ multiplex PCR; TCRdb stores in-frame clones only, minus some. The table lists fewer than 250,000 clones, more than 70% of them singletons. The sequenced material came from peripheral blood. These receptor sequences come from a woman aged 45-65 years with acute or convalescent COVID-19.

This clone was observed a few times. The J gene is TRBJ2-6, the V gene TRBV2; TRBD1 is a possible D gene (6 bases). CDR1 SNHLY and CDR2 FYNNEI come from the germline V gene. Trimming pared 5 bases from V and 1 base from J, leaving 15 bases between. The CDR3 has 17 residues. For the CDR3, the DNA is TGTGCCAGCAGTTCCAAGGGGGTGGGTTCTGGGGCCAACGTCCTGACTTTC. Protein: CASSSKGVGSGANVLTF.

This chain joins TRBV14 and TRBJ1-1; no firm D call. Germline values: CDR1 SGHDN, CDR2 FVKESK. V was trimmed by 1 base and J by 1 base, leaving 7 bases between them. This CDR3 comprises 14 residues. This chain's CDR3 is CASSQVGKNTEAFF. The DNA for the CDR3 is TGTGCCAGCAGCCAAGTCGGTAAGAACACTGAAGCTTTCTTT.

The V call is TRBV7-9, the J call TRBJ2-3; the match to TRBD2 covers 8 bases. The length of the CDR3 is 18 residues. Trimming took 1 base from V and 0 from J; bases not matched to a gene: 9. The germline V gene encodes CDR1 SEHNR and CDR2 FQNEAQ (reference sequence). The CDR3 region is CASSLGIAGSPSTDTQYF. CDR3 DNA sequence: TGTGCCAGCAGCTTAGGGATAGCGGGATCCCCTAGCACAGATACGCAGTATTTT.

In its sample, this clone was seen once. The chain employs TRBV6-1 and TRBJ2-7, with D possibly being TRBD1 (5 bases). V was cut by 2 bases and J by 5 bases, with 10 bases left in between. The CDR3 covers 13 residues. Germline V CDR1 and CDR2: MNHNS, SASEGT. The chain's CDR3 is CASSESGSHEQYF. The CDR3 region has the DNA TGTGCCAGCAGTGAATCAGGGTCCCACGAGCAGTACTTC.

The gene calls are TRBV3-1 (or the pseudogene TRBV3-2) and TRBJ1-5, with D perhaps matching TRBD1 (6 bases). The CDR3 spans 13 residues. Germline V gives CDR1 LGHDT, CDR2 YNNKEL (reference sequence). V was shortened by 4 bases and J by 7 bases, with 11 bases between the two germline ends. The DNA of the CDR3 is TGTGCCAGCAGCCCTACAGGGAACCAGCCCCAGCATTTT. Protein: CASSPTGNQPQHF.

The V gene is TRBV19, the J gene TRBJ1-5; the D gene is possibly TRBD1 (5 bases). CDR1 and CDR2 (germline): LNHDA, SQIVND (reference sequence). The CDR3 has 20 residues. Trimming cost V 3 bases and J 3 bases, with 27 bases left between them. CDR3 in amino acids: CASSILGREVYKLNNQPQHF. The CDR3 bases are TGTGCCAGTAGTATCCTAGGCAGGGAGGTGTACAAACTCAACAATCAGCCCCAGCATTTT.

V and J are TRBV5-5 and TRBJ2-7; 7 nucleotides align to TRBD1. CDR1 is SGHKS and CDR2 is YYEKEE in the germline V gene (reference sequence). The CDR3 is made up of 15 amino acids. The trim removed 0 bases at V and 1 base at J, leaving 4 bases unmatched. CDR3 residues: CASSLAGDSSYEQYF. In DNA, the CDR3 is TGTGCCAGCAGCTTGGCAGGGGACAGTTCCTACGAGCAGTACTTC.

This clone was detected only a few times. The chain combines TRBV6-5 with TRBJ2-7; 14 nucleotides match TRBD2. Germline CDR1 reads MNHEY; CDR2 reads SVGAGI. This CDR3 comprises 15 residues. J was trimmed by 6 bases and V by 6 bases; bases with no gene match: 7. CDR3 sequence: CASRLGLAGDGEQYF. Here the CDR3 DNA reads TGTGCCAGCAGATTGGGACTAGCGGGAGATGGCGAGCAGTACTTC.

The chain employs TRBV28 and TRBJ1-2, with D tentatively TRBD1 (6 bases). Between the trimmed V and J ends, which lost 3 bases and 0 bases, there was a span of 8 bases. The CDR3 extends over 14 amino acids. The germline V gene has CDR1 MDHEN and CDR2 SYDVKM. The CDR3 is CASSLDRTNYGYTF. DNA for the CDR3: TGTGCCAGCAGTTTGGACAGAACTAACTATGGCTACACCTTC.

The rearrangement uses TRBV19 and TRBJ2-7, with TRBD1 matching over 9 bases. The CDR3 loop spans 15 amino acids. With V trimmed by 4 bases and J by 3 bases, 7 bases remained unmatched. Germline CDR1 and CDR2: LNHDA and SQIVND (reference sequence). The CDR3 loop is CASSTQGQGLYEQYF. The CDR3 DNA is TGTGCCAGTAGTACCCAGGGACAGGGACTCTACGAGCAGTACTTC.

The chain is built from TRBV6-5 and TRBJ2-5; the D gene is possibly TRBD1 (5 bases). There are 15 residues in the CDR3. The germline V gene encodes CDR1 MNHEY and CDR2 SVGAGI. The V end was cut by 3 bases, the J end by 2 bases, with 13 bases between. Here the CDR3 reads CASSYVRVEQETQYF. The CDR3 region has the DNA TGTGCCAGCAGTTATGTCAGGGTGGAACAAGAGACCCAGTACTTC.

The rearrangement links TRBV5-1 to TRBJ2-6; possible D gene TRBD1, 6 bases. Germline CDR1 and CDR2: SGHRS and YFSETQ. V was shortened by 9 bases and J by 0 bases, with 16 bases between the two germline ends. The CDR3 is 16 amino acids. The CDR3 region is CATTRQVNSGANVLTF. Here the CDR3 DNA reads TGCGCCACCACACGACAGGTGAACTCTGGGGCCAACGTCCTGACTTTC.

In nucleotides, the CDR3 is TGTGCCAGCAGCCCGGGAAACTACTACGAGCAGTACTTC. This sequence encodes CASSPGNYYEQYF. The chain carries TRBV11-2 and TRBJ2-7; the D gene is possibly TRBD2 (5 bases). V was shortened by 5 bases and J by 3 bases, with 11 bases between the two germline ends. The germline V gene has CDR1 SGHAT and CDR2 FQNNGV. This CDR3 spans 13 amino acids.

This clone was detected only once. The V gene is TRBV6-5, the J gene TRBJ2-5; TRBD2 agrees at 9 bases. After removal of 7 bases from V and 2 bases from J, the junction contained 5 bases not matched to a gene. This CDR3 has 14 amino acids. Germline loops: CDR1 MNHEY, CDR2 SVGAGI. The CDR3 is CASTLAGKQETQYF. CDR3 nucleotides: TGTGCCAGCACTCTAGCGGGGAAACAAGAGACCCAGTACTTC.

V gene TRBV5-4 combines with J gene TRBJ1-1; tentative D call: TRBD1 (5 bases). The V gene lost 4 bases and the J gene lost 4 bases, with 14 bases spanning the gap. The germline gives CDR1 SGHNT, CDR2 YYREEE (reference sequence). This CDR3 is 14 amino acids long. The CDR3 reads CASSPDGGSTEAFF. CDR3 nucleotide sequence: TGTGCCAGCAGCCCGGATGGGGGGAGCACTGAAGCTTTCTTT.

The V gene is TRBV6-5, the J gene TRBJ1-5, with a possible D match to TRBD1 (5 bases). The CDR3 consists of 13 residues. The V end was cut by 2 bases, the J end by 7 bases, with 9 bases between. The germline gives CDR1 MNHEY, CDR2 SVGAGI. This CDR3 is CASSYGGGQPQHF. CDR3 in DNA: TGTGCCAGCAGTTACGGTGGGGGGCAGCCCCAGCATTTT.

This clone was seen once. The rearrangement links TRBV28 to TRBJ1-4; unclear D gene. CDR3 size: 14 residues. Trimming pared 6 bases from V and 4 bases from J, leaving 12 bases between. CDR1 MDHEN and CDR2 SYDVKM come from the germline V gene. CDR3 DNA: TGTGCCAGCAGGGGCGGGCTAAATAATGAAAAACTGTTTTTT. It codes for CASRGGLNNEKLFF.

The chain couples TRBV10-3 to TRBJ2-7; 9 bases line up with TRBD1. This CDR3 contains 13 residues. Germline CDR1 and CDR2: ENHRY and SYGVKD. V trimming: 6 bases; J trimming: 2 bases; junction bases outside the gene matches: 2. This CDR3 reads CAISRQGAYEQYF. The CDR3 DNA is TGTGCCATCAGCAGACAGGGGGCCTACGAGCAGTACTTC.

This chain links TRBV27 with TRBJ1-1; tentative D call: TRBD1 (5 bases). From germline, CDR1 is MNHEY and CDR2 SMNVEV (reference sequence). This CDR3 is built from 14 residues. Trimming took off 6 bases at V and 4 bases at J, with 15 bases between the two ends. The CDR3: CASSPRDSGTEAFF. CDR3 nucleotide sequence: TGTGCCAGCAGCCCCCGGGACTCTGGCACTGAAGCTTTCTTT.

The chain is built from TRBV9 and TRBJ2-5; 8 bases are shared with TRBD2. CDR3 size: 16 residues. Trimming removed 1 base from V and 4 bases from J; junction bases left unmatched: 9. Germline V gives CDR1 SGDLS, CDR2 YYNGEE. CDR3 nucleotides: TGTGCCAGCAGCGTAAGGAACGGGAGGGGGGGAGAGACCCAGTACTTC. Encoded protein: CASSVRNGRGGETQYF.

The chain joins TRBV7-2 to TRBJ1-2, with D hard to call. Deletions cut 5 bases from V and 0 bases from J, with 10 bases between. Germline-derived CDR1 and CDR2 are SGHTA and FQGNSA. CDR3 size: 14 residues. For the CDR3, the DNA is TGTGCCAGCAGCCCCGACAAAGCTAACTATGGCTACACCTTC. This gives the protein CASSPDKANYGYTF.

This chain uses TRBV18 with TRBJ1-2, with 8 nucleotides matching TRBD1. The V gene's germline CDR1 is KGHSH and CDR2 LQKENI. With 3 bases clipped from V and 8 bases from J, the junction kept 5 bases outside the gene matches. This CDR3 has 13 amino acids. CDR3 in DNA: TGTGCCAGCTCACCGGACAGGGAGGGCGGCTACACCTTC. It encodes CASSPDREGGYTF.

The chain has TRBV19 and TRBJ2-3; D is perhaps TRBD1 (6 bases). This CDR3 contains 17 residues. Per germline, CDR1 LNHDA and CDR2 SQIVND (reference sequence). Trimming pared 0 bases from V and 0 bases from J, leaving 13 bases between. The CDR3, as DNA: TGTGCCAGTAGTATAGATCCCCAGGGGTCTAGCACAGATACGCAGTATTTT. Amino acid sequence: CASSIDPQGSSTDTQYF.

Regarding this clone: A read error may account for a junction end that differs from germline. The chain carries TRBV7-7 and TRBJ2-3, with D possibly TRBD2 on 6 matching bases. Germline V gene sequence: CDR1 SSHAT, CDR2 FNYEAQ (reference sequence). This CDR3 spans 15 amino acids. The CDR3 DNA reads TGTGCTAGCAGCCCCGGGACTCTAGGCACAGATACGCAGTATTTT. It is translated as CASSPGTLGTDTQYF.

V gene TRBV2 combines with J gene TRBJ2-7; TRBD2 agrees at 9 bases. Per the germline V gene, CDR1 is SNHLY and CDR2 is FYNNEI. The CDR3 is 14 residues long. Losses at the gene ends were 6 bases for V and 6 bases for J; bases not matched to a gene: 9. The CDR3 is CASRRRGSGSEQYF. The CDR3, as DNA: TGTGCCAGCAGACGCCGGGGTAGCGGGAGCGAGCAGTACTTC.

This chain connects TRBV7-9 to TRBJ1-1; D is possibly TRBD1 (6 bases). The CDR3 consists of 14 residues. Trimming removed 3 bases from V and 0 bases from J, with 8 bases in between. CDR1 and CDR2 from the germline V gene are SEHNR and FQNEAQ (reference sequence). The CDR3 loop reads CASSFGQLNTEAFF. Written as DNA, the CDR3 is TGTGCCAGCAGCTTTGGACAGTTGAACACTGAAGCTTTCTTT.

This clone was seen a single time. This sequence joins TRBV2 and TRBJ2-7; 7 bases match TRBD2. This CDR3 has 14 amino acids. Germline V gene data show CDR1 as SNHLY and CDR2 as FYNNEI. Trimming at V came to 6 bases and at J to 2 bases, leaving 7 bases not matched to a gene. The CDR3 protein is CASSTREEPYEQYF. DNA for the CDR3: TGTGCCAGCAGCACACGGGAGGAACCCTACGAGCAGTACTTC.

The V and J genes are TRBV11-2 and TRBJ2-1; 10 bases map to TRBD2. The CDR3 is made up of 16 amino acids. Germline loops: CDR1 SGHAT, CDR2 FQNNGV. J lost 5 bases, V lost 1 base, and 5 bases had no gene match. The CDR3 DNA reads TGTGCCAGCAGCTTAGGATCCCTAGCGGGGGACAATGAGCAGTTCTTC. It specifies CASSLGSLAGDNEQFF.

The chain uses TRBV28 and TRBJ2-7, with 10 nucleotides matching TRBD2. There are 15 residues in the CDR3. CDR1 and CDR2 from the germline V gene are MDHEN and SYDVKM. Unmatched junction bases numbered 12, after V lost 6 bases and J lost 7 bases. The CDR3 nucleotides read TGTGCCAGCAGCTCCCCTAGCGGGGGCCCTAAAGAGCAGTACTTC. Its translation: CASSSPSGGPKEQYF.

This chain connects TRBV19 to TRBJ2-6; a weak D match, TRBD1 (6 bases). Germline assignment: CDR1 LNHDA and CDR2 SQIVND (reference sequence). The CDR3 spans 14 residues. Trimming shortened V by 4 bases and J by 2 bases, and 6 bases separated the two germline ends. The CDR3, as DNA: TGTGCCAGTAGTAGGGACACTGGGGCCAACGTCCTGACTTTC. It is translated as CASSRDTGANVLTF.

The rearrangement joins TRBV5-4 to TRBJ2-7; 8 positions match TRBD1. Unmatched junction bases numbered 0, after V lost 1 base and J lost 6 bases. This CDR3 comprises 12 residues. CDR1 is SGHNT, CDR2 YYREEE, per germline (reference sequence). CDR3 bases: TGTGCCAGCAGCTTGACAGGGGGCGAGCAGTACTTC. It translates to CASSLTGGEQYF.